Reported below is one T cell receptor (beta chain). Some clones are missing from TCRdb's copy, which holds only in-frame ones; the method was immunoSEQ multiplex PCR. The sample has more than 95,000 clones; around 94% are singletons. The sample belongs to a study of control samples from healthy donors and cancer patients. With 2 bases clipped from V and 3 bases from J, the junction kept 1 base outside the gene matches. Germline loops: CDR1 SGHRS, CDR2 YFSETQ. The CDR3 is 13 residues long. The chain links TRBV5-1 to TRBJ1-1, with 7 bases that match TRBD1. This TCR was sampled from a man older than 75 with head and neck cancer. Sequencing was done on a sample of PBMCs. CDR3 DNA: TGCGCCAGCAGCTTTACAGGGGACACTGAAGCTTTCTTT. Residues: CASSFTGDTEAFF.